These 30 T cell receptor beta chains originate from one sample sequenced in a study of shared clonotypes between healthy human individuals. CD45RO-negative CD8 cells positively selected for CCR7 made up the naive population, which excluded terminally differentiated effector memory CD45RA+ cells. Data came from immunoSEQ multiplex PCR; TCRdb stores just in-frame clones and leaves some out. The repertoire holds 2 million or so clones, with approximately 94% as singletons. The sequenced material came from naive CD8+ T cells sorted from blood. Receptor source: a man aged 18-30 years in good health.

The genes are TRBV2 and TRBJ1-2, with D uncertain. The length of the CDR3 is 13 residues. The germline V gene has CDR1 SNHLY and CDR2 FYNNEI. Trimming took off 5 bases at V and 5 bases at J, with 12 bases between the two ends. In DNA, the CDR3 is TGTGCCAGCAGTAGTACAGCGTATTATGGCTACACCTTC. As protein: CASSSTAYYGYTF.

With regard to this clone: Other DNA sequences of this sample code for an identical CDR3. The chain carries TRBV6-5 and TRBJ2-7; D unresolved. Germline loops: CDR1 MNHEY, CDR2 SVGAGI. V was shortened by 0 bases and J by 2 bases, with 5 bases between the two germline ends. The CDR3 sequence is 13 residues long. The CDR3 here is CASSYSGPYEQYF. The CDR3 nucleotides read TGTGCCAGCAGTTACTCTGGGCCCTACGAGCAGTACTTC.

The chain joins TRBV27 to TRBJ2-3; D possibly corresponds to TRBD2 (7 bases). The CDR3 is made up of 16 amino acids. Trimming pared 6 bases from V and 3 bases from J, leaving 19 bases between. Per germline, CDR1 MNHEY and CDR2 SMNVEV (reference sequence). CDR3 in amino acids: CASSPQGGGLTDTQYF. The CDR3 DNA is TGTGCCAGCAGCCCACAGGGAGGGGGGTTGACAGATACGCAGTATTTT.

This sequence joins TRBV10-3 and TRBJ1-1, with 7 nucleotides matching TRBD1. J gave up 0 bases and V 4 bases, and 8 bases lay outside the gene matches. CDR1 and CDR2 (germline): ENHRY, SYGVKD. CDR3 size: 16 residues. CDR3 DNA: TGTGCCATCAGTGCGACAGGGTATGGGGTGAACACTGAAGCTTTCTTT. It encodes CAISATGYGVNTEAFF.

The rearrangement joins TRBV7-3 to TRBJ2-7; 8 bases are shared with TRBD1. The V gene end was trimmed by 1 base and the J gene end by 5 bases; junction bases not matched to a gene: 7. CDR3 length equals 15 residues. The V gene's germline CDR1 is SGHTA and CDR2 FQGTGA. This chain's CDR3 is CASSLNGQGIHEQYF. The CDR3 DNA reads TGTGCCAGCAGCTTAAATGGACAGGGTATCCACGAGCAGTACTTC.

This rearrangement joins TRBV12-5 to TRBJ2-7; D uncertain. Looked up from germline, CDR1 is LGHNT and CDR2 is FRNRAP. The CDR3 loop spans 13 amino acids. Trimming took off 7 bases at V and 2 bases at J, with 12 bases between the two ends. The CDR3 bases are TGTGCTAGTGCTTTTGACCGGACCTACGAGCAGTACTTC. Protein product: CASAFDRTYEQYF.

This chain joins TRBV30 and TRBJ2-2; 8 nucleotides line up with TRBD2. Looked up from germline, CDR1 is GTSNPN and CDR2 is SVGIG (reference sequence). The junction had 5 bases not matched to a gene; V was cut back by 6 bases and J by 2 bases. This CDR3 is 14 amino acids long. In DNA, the CDR3 is TGTGCCTGTTTAGCGGGGCGAAACACCGGGGAGCTGTTTTTT. Translation gives CACLAGRNTGELFF.

V gene TRBV13 combines with J gene TRBJ2-2; unclear D gene. Looked up from germline, CDR1 is PRHDT and CDR2 is FYEKMQ (reference sequence). This CDR3 region has 14 residues. V lost 5 bases and J lost 1, with 8 bases in between. The CDR3 reads CASSRMMNTGELFF. DNA of the CDR3: TGTGCCAGCAGCCGGATGATGAACACCGGGGAGCTGTTTTTT.

The rearrangement uses TRBV4-3 and TRBJ1-3; D ambiguous. Trimming took 3 bases from V and 2 from J, leaving 17 bases between them. Germline loops: CDR1 LGHNA, CDR2 YSLEER. The CDR3 runs 17 residues. The DNA for the CDR3 is TGCGCCAGCAGCCAGGATCAAATGCAGCTTGCTGGAAACACCATATATTTT. It codes for CASSQDQMQLAGNTIYF.

The chain uses TRBV4-3 and TRBJ1-2, with D hard to call. Trimming stripped 1 base from V and 1 base from J, with 10 bases between. Germline CDR1 and CDR2: LGHNA and YSLEER. This CDR3 is 15 amino acids long. The CDR3 sequence is CASSQAVGDNYGYTF. CDR3 bases: TGCGCCAGCAGCCAAGCCGTTGGAGATAACTATGGCTACACCTTC.

V gene TRBV18 combines with J gene TRBJ1-4; TRBD1 matches 8 bases. Germline trimming cut 0 bases from V and 3 bases from J; bases unmatched to any gene: 6. The CDR3 consists of 17 residues. CDR1 is KGHSH, CDR2 LQKENI, per germline. CDR3 sequence: CASSPPQGAPANEKLFF. CDR3 DNA: TGTGCCAGCTCACCACCGCAGGGGGCGCCTGCTAATGAAAAACTGTTTTTT.

This rearrangement joins TRBV30 to TRBJ1-3; maybe TRBD1 (5 bases). V was cut by 1 base and J by 1 base, with 8 bases left in between. Germline V gene sequence: CDR1 GTSNPN, CDR2 SVGIG (reference sequence). The CDR3 has 14 amino acids. CDR3: CAWSEGTSGNTIYF. CDR3 coding DNA: TGTGCCTGGAGTGAAGGGACGTCTGGAAACACCATATATTTT.

This sequence joins TRBV29-1 and TRBJ2-1, with 10 bases fitting TRBD2. There are 14 residues in the CDR3. Trimming removed 0 bases from V and 8 bases from J; junction bases left unmatched: 4. The germline V gene encodes CDR1 SQVTM and CDR2 ANQGSEA. CDR3 in DNA: TGCAGCGTTGAAGATAGCGGGGGGCACTATGAGCAGTTCTTC. It encodes CSVEDSGGHYEQFF.

The chain employs TRBV27 and TRBJ2-5; no reliable D call. The CDR3 totals 15 residues. The germline gives CDR1 MNHEY, CDR2 SMNVEV (reference sequence). V lost 5 bases and J 1 base, leaving 14 bases between the germline ends. This chain's CDR3 is CASSPWTGSQETQYF. As DNA, the CDR3 is TGTGCCAGCAGTCCATGGACCGGGTCCCAAGAGACCCAGTACTTC.

The V and J genes are TRBV6-4 and TRBJ1-3; D is possibly TRBD1 (6 bases). The germline CDR1 and CDR2 sequences are MRHNA and SNTAGT. V was cut by 6 bases and J by 2 bases, with 17 bases left in between. CDR3 length equals 16 residues. The CDR3 nucleotides read TGTGCCAGCAGACACCTAAACAGGGATCCTGGAAACACCATATATTTT. It yields the protein CASRHLNRDPGNTIYF.

The genes are TRBV6-5 and TRBJ2-2; D remains ambiguous. Germline loops: CDR1 MNHEY, CDR2 SVGAGI. V lost 6 bases to trimming and J lost 4 bases, with 6 bases between them. This CDR3 is 12 amino acids long. CDR3 bases: TGTGCCAGCAGCCCCGTCACCGGGGAGCTGTTTTTT. Translation gives CASSPVTGELFF.

The rearrangement joins TRBV7-2 to TRBJ2-3; no clear D gene. Trimming left V 2 bases short and J 1 base short, with 10 bases between. Germline V CDR1 and CDR2: SGHTA, FQGNSA. This CDR3 region has 15 residues. The CDR3 spells CASSLLPSGTDTQYF. In DNA, the CDR3 is TGTGCCAGCAGCTTACTTCCCTCCGGCACAGATACGCAGTATTTT. The full variable domain, completed using reference TRBV7-2 and TRBJ2-3, is GAGVSQSPSNKVTEKGKDVELRCDPISGHTALYWYRQSLGQGLEFLIYFQGNSAPDKSGLPSDRFSAERTGGSVSTLTIQRTQQEDSAVYLCASSLLPSGTDTQYFGPGTRLTVL.

The V call is TRBV12-5, the J call TRBJ1-1; D is uncertain. V dropped 5 bases and J dropped 1 base, with 14 bases sitting between them. The germline gives CDR1 LGHNT, CDR2 FRNRAP. This CDR3 has 15 residues. The CDR3 loop reads CASGLNPGWNTEAFF. The CDR3 bases are TGTGCTAGTGGTCTCAACCCAGGCTGGAACACTGAAGCTTTCTTT.

This clone was picked up one time. The chain is built from TRBV4-3 and TRBJ1-2; possible D gene TRBD1, 6 bases. Germline V gene lookup returns CDR1 LGHNA and CDR2 YSLEER. The CDR3 loop spans 16 amino acids. V was cut by 0 bases and J by 8 bases, with 19 bases left in between. This CDR3 is CASSQDRGGAWYGYTF. The CDR3 nucleotides are TGCGCCAGCAGCCAAGATAGGGGGGGCGCATGGTACGGCTACACCTTC.

The chain has TRBV10-2 and TRBJ2-3, with D unresolved. V dropped 1 base and J dropped 6 bases, with 14 bases sitting between them. The germline gives CDR1 WSHSY, CDR2 SAAADI. The CDR3 has 15 residues. CDR3 sequence (DNA): TGCGCCAGCAGTGAGTTGGCTCCCACTCATGATACGCAGTATTTT. It translates to CASSELAPTHDTQYF.

Note on this clone: This sample also contains other DNA sequences that code for the same CDR3. The chain uses TRBV4-1 and TRBJ2-7; perhaps TRBD2 as D (6 bases). This CDR3 is 15 amino acids long. Germline CDR1 MGHRA, CDR2 YSYEKL. Deletions cut 0 bases from V and 0 bases from J, with 9 bases between. CDR3 region: CASSQDPGSSYEQYF. For the CDR3, the DNA is TGCGCCAGCAGCCAAGATCCCGGGAGCTCCTACGAGCAGTACTTC.

The V and J genes are TRBV28 and TRBJ2-3; TRBD2 might be the D (6 bases). Germline CDR1 and CDR2: MDHEN and SYDVKM. The CDR3 is 14 residues long. Trimming shortened V by 8 bases and J by 6 bases, and 18 bases separated the two germline ends. Here the CDR3 DNA reads TGTGCCAGCCCCCCTGGGGGGTCCTCGGATACGCAGTATTTT. It yields the protein CASPPGGSSDTQYF.

The V call is TRBV7-9, the J call TRBJ1-1; D not resolved. The V gene lost 3 bases and the J gene lost 3 bases, with 8 bases spanning the gap. The CDR3 is made up of 13 amino acids. Germline V gene lookup returns CDR1 SEHNR and CDR2 FQNEAQ (reference sequence). In nucleotides, the CDR3 is TGTGCCAGCAGCTTCAGCCCAGACACTGAAGCTTTCTTT. Encoded protein: CASSFSPDTEAFF.

The chain combines TRBV5-1 with TRBJ1-3, with D uncertain. The CDR3 runs 15 residues. Germline V gene lookup returns CDR1 SGHRS and CDR2 YFSETQ. Deletions cut 1 base from V and 4 bases from J, with 12 bases between. The DNA of the CDR3 is TGCGCCAGCAGCTTGAGCTGGACCGTGGGAAACACCATATATTTT. This gives the protein CASSLSWTVGNTIYF. Looking up the rest from reference TRBV5-1 and TRBJ1-3 gives the full variable domain: KAGVTQTPRYLIKTRGQQVTLSCSPISGHRSVSWYQQTPGQGLQFLFEYFSETQRNKGNFPGRFSGRQFSNSRSEMNVSTLELGDSALYLCASSLSWTVGNTIYFGEGSWLTVV.

This chain joins TRBV7-9 and TRBJ2-2, with D perhaps TRBD2 (6 bases). The V and J ends lost 3 bases and 4 bases respectively, with 12 bases between them. CDR1 and CDR2 (germline): SEHNR, FQNEAQ (reference sequence). CDR3 length: 15 amino acids. Here the CDR3 reads CASSLVGGGTGELFF. CDR3 bases: TGTGCCAGCAGCTTGGTGGGAGGAGGCACCGGGGAGCTGTTTTTT.

The chain has TRBV11-2 and TRBJ2-1, with a possible D match to TRBD2 (5 bases). The CDR3 has 15 residues. The ends were cut back, 3 bases at V and 0 bases at J, with 9 bases in the middle. Germline CDR1 and CDR2: SGHAT and FQNNGV. The CDR3 loop reads CASSFAAASYNEQFF. The CDR3 bases are TGTGCCAGCAGCTTCGCAGCGGCCTCCTACAATGAGCAGTTCTTC.

The chain recombines TRBV28 with TRBJ1-3, with 7 bases fitting TRBD1. The CDR3 is 19 amino acids. V shed 0 bases, J shed 4 bases, and the junction held 15 bases outside the gene matches. The V gene's germline CDR1 is MDHEN and CDR2 SYDVKM. The CDR3 loop is CASSLWFDRVRGYGNTIYF. Written as DNA, the CDR3 is TGTGCCAGCAGTTTATGGTTCGACAGGGTGAGAGGTTACGGAAACACCATATATTTT.

The J gene is TRBJ2-1, the V gene TRBV6-1, with D unresolved. Germline-derived CDR1 and CDR2 are MNHNS and SASEGT. V lost 2 bases and J lost 7, with 6 bases in between. The CDR3 totals 12 residues. Here the CDR3 reads CASSEFGNEQFF. The CDR3 DNA is TGTGCCAGCAGTGAATTCGGGAATGAGCAGTTCTTC.

The J gene is TRBJ2-2, the V gene TRBV11-2; the match to TRBD2 covers 9 bases. This CDR3 is 19 amino acids long. The V gene end was trimmed by 0 bases and the J gene end by 4 bases; junction bases not matched to a gene: 12. Germline loops: CDR1 SGHAT, CDR2 FQNNGV. CDR3 residues: CASSLDSRLAGEGTGELFF. In DNA form, the CDR3 reads TGTGCCAGCAGCTTAGATTCCCGTTTAGCGGGGGAAGGCACCGGGGAGCTGTTTTTT.

As concerns this clone: The same CDR3 can be traced to other DNA sequences in this sample. This chain joins TRBV7-9 and TRBJ2-1, with D perhaps matching TRBD1 or TRBD2 (6 bases each). The CDR3 extends over 14 amino acids. The germline V gene has CDR1 SEHNR and CDR2 FQNEAQ (reference sequence). The germline V and J ends were trimmed by 3 bases and 3 bases, with 9 bases remaining between them. The CDR3 loop is CASSLGGNYNEQFF. The CDR3 DNA sequence: TGTGCCAGCAGCTTGGGGGGCAACTACAATGAGCAGTTCTTC.